This is a list of T cell receptor beta chains from one sample in a study of cytomegalovirus exposure and HLA in healthy donors. The protocol was immunoSEQ multiplex PCR, while the TCRdb copy is restricted to in-frame clones and leaves out a portion. The sample carries 110,000 or so clones, approximately 85% recorded once. Material: PBMCs. These receptors originate from a man between 18 and 35 years old in good health and CMV-seronegative. Both conserved end residues are trimmed from each CDR3. A clone size is listed for some rows: how often the clone was seen (once, few, many), or a class if it is expanded.

TRBV30	TRBJ1-3	-	AWSVDTGNTIY
TRBV10-1	TRBJ1-1	-	ASSESVGVSSPEAF
TRBV4-2	TRBJ1-2	few	ASSQERGYGYT
TRBV5-5	TRBJ2-2	-	ASSLTGTGELF
TRBV19	TRBJ1-1	-	ASSTTGGQRVNTEAF
TRBV5-1	TRBJ2-1	-	ASSSKTGSEQF
TRBV5-4	TRBJ2-2	-	ASSFEQGATGELF
TRBV7-2	TRBJ1-2	-	ASSPRGQLGYT
TRBV4-1	TRBJ2-2	-	ASSQDFSGSSTGELF
TRBV27	TRBJ2-3	-	ASSFFTKRTDTQY
TRBV19	TRBJ1-5	-	ASSQGQQINQPQH
TRBV9	TRBJ1-6	-	ASSPRGQSSYNSPLH
TRBV7-9	TRBJ2-2	few	ASNPPLGLAGGSTGELF
TRBV5-1	TRBJ2-7	once	ASSLGTANSYEQY
TRBV6-5	TRBJ2-3	-	ASRGDYTTDTQY
TRBV5-5	TRBJ2-7	-	ASSLGEGLWDEQY
TRBV27	TRBJ2-7	-	ASSPGTASYEQY
TRBV6-5	TRBJ1-1	-	ASRPGSRNTEAF
TRBV5-1	TRBJ1-2	-	ASSPQGRSYGYT
TRBV5-6	TRBJ2-3	-	ASFNREYYTDTQY
TRBV28	TRBJ2-2	-	ATVGTSEVGELF
TRBV6-5	TRBJ2-1	-	ASSPIAGGMF
TRBV7-9	TRBJ2-7	-	ASSHTSGLTYEQY
TRBV6-1	TRBJ2-3	-	ASSEPGRREDTDTQY
TRBV6-5	TRBJ1-2	once	ASSPRGAPNGYT
TRBV19	TRBJ2-2	-	ASSRRQANTGELF